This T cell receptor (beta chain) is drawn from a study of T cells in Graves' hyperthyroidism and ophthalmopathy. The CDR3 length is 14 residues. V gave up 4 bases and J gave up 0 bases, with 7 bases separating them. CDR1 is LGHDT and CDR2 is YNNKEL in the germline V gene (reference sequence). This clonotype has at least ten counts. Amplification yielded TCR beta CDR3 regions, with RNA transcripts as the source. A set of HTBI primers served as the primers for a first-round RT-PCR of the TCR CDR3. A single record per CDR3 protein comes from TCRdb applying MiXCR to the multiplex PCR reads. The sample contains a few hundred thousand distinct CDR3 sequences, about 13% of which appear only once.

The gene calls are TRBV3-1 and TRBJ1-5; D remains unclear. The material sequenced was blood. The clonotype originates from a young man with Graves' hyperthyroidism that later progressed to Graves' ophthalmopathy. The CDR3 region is CASSPRDSNQPQHF. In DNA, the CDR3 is TGTGCCAGCAGCCCCCGAGATAGCAATCAGCCCCAGCATTTT.